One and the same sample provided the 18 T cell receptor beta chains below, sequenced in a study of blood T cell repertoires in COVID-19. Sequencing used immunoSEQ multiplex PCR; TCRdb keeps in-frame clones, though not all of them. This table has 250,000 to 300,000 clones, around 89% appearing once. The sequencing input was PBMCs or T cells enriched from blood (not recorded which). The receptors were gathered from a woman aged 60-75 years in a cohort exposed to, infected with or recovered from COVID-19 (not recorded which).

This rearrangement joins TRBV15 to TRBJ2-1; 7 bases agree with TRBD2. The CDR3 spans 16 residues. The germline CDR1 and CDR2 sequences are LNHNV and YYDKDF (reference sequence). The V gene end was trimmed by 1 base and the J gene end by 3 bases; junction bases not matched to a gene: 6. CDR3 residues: CATSRVSGTLYNEQFF. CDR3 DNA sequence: TGTGCCACCAGCAGAGTGAGCGGGACGCTCTACAATGAGCAGTTCTTC.

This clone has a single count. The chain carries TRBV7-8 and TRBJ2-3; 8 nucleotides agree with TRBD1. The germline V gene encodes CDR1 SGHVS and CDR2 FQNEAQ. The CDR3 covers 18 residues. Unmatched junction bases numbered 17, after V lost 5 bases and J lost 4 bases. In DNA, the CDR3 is TGTGCCAGCAGCCCTTACGGACCATCGACAGGGGCAGCAGATACGCAGTATTTT. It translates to CASSPYGPSTGAADTQYF.

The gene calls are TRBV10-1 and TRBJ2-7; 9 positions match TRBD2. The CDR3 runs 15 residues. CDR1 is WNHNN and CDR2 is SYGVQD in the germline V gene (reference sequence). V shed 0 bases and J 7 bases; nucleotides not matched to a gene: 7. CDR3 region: CASSESLAGVGEQYF. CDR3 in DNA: TGCGCCAGCAGTGAGTCTTTAGCGGGAGTAGGTGAGCAGTACTTC.

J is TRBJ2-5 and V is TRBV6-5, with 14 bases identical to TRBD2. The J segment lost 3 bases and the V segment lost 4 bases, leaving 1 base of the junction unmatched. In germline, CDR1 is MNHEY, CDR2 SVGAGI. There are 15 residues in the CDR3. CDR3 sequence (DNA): TGTGCCAGCAGTTCGGGACTAGCGGGGGAAGAGACCCAGTACTTC. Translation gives CASSSGLAGEETQYF.

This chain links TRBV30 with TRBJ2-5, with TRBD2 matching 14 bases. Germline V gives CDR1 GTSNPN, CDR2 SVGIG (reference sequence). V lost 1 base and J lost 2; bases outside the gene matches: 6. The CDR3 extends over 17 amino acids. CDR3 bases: TGTGCCTGGAGTGGAGAGGGACTAGCGGGAGTTCAAGAGACCCAGTACTTC. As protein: CAWSGEGLAGVQETQYF.

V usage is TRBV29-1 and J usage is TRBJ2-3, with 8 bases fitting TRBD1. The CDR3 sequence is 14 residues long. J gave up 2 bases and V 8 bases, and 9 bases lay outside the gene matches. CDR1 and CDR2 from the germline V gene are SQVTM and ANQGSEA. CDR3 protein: CSTRDRRITDTQYF. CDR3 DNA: TGCAGCACCAGGGACAGGCGAATCACAGATACGCAGTATTTT.

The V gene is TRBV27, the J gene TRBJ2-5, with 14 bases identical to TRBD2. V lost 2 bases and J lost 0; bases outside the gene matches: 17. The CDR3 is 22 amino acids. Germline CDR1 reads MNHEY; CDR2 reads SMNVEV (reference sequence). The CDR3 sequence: CASSLKWPGLAGGHNHQETQYF. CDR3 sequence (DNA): TGTGCCAGCAGTTTAAAGTGGCCCGGACTAGCGGGAGGCCACAACCACCAAGAGACCCAGTACTTC.

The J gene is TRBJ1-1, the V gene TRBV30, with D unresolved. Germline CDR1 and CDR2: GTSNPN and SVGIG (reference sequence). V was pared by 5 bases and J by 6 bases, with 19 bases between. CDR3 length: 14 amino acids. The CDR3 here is CAWAPRAWTAEAFF. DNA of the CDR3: TGTGCCTGGGCCCCGAGGGCCTGGACCGCTGAAGCTTTCTTT.

The CDR3 DNA reads TGTGCCAGCAGCCGTCTAACAGGGGAGCAGTACTTC. Translation gives CASSRLTGEQYF. The V gene is TRBV13, the J gene TRBJ2-7; D is perhaps TRBD1 (6 bases). The CDR3 runs 12 residues. In germline, CDR1 is PRHDT, CDR2 FYEKMQ (reference sequence). Deletions cut 5 bases from V and 7 bases from J, with 12 bases between.

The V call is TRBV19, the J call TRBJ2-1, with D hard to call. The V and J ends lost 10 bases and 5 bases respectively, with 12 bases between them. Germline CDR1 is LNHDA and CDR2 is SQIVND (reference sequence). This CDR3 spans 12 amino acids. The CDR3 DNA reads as TGTGCCATTAATAGTAAAAACAATGAGCAGTTCTTC. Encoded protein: CAINSKNNEQFF.

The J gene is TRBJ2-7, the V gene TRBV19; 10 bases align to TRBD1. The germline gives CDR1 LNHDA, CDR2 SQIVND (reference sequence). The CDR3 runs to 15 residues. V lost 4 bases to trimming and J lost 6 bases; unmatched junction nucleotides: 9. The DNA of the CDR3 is TGTGCCAGTAGTACGACGGGACAGGGGAGGAGCGAGCAGTACTTC. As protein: CASSTTGQGRSEQYF.

The CDR3 sequence is CATSRSGGSNQPQHF. The CDR3 coding sequence is TGTGCCACCAGCAGATCAGGGGGAAGCAATCAGCCCCAGCATTTT. The rearrangement links TRBV15 to TRBJ1-5; 7 bases fit TRBD1. The CDR3 runs 15 residues. Trimming removed 2 bases from V and 1 base from J; junction bases left unmatched: 2. Germline CDR1 is LNHNV and CDR2 is YYDKDF (reference sequence).

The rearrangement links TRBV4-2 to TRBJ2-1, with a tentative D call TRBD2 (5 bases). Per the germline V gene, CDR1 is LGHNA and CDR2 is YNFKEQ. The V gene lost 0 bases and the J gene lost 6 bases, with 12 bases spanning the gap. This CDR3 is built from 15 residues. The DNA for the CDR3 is TGTGCCAGCAGCCAAGATCGGCGGGTTAGCAATGAGCAGTTCTTC. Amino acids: CASSQDRRVSNEQFF.

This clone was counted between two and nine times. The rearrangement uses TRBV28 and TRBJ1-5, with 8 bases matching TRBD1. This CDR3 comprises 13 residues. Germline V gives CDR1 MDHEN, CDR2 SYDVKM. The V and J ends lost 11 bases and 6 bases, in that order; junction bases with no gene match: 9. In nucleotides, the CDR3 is TGTGCCTTGCGGACAGGGAAGGGTCAGCCCCAGCATTTT. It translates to CALRTGKGQPQHF.

The CDR3 here is CASSLALAGGPPETQYF. CDR3 DNA sequence: TGTGCCAGCAGCTTAGCGCTAGCGGGAGGGCCCCCAGAGACCCAGTACTTC. The chain combines TRBV7-8 with TRBJ2-5, with 12 bases matching TRBD2. The CDR3 extends over 17 amino acids. Germline CDR1 and CDR2: SGHVS and FQNEAQ. V shed 0 bases, J shed 4 bases, and the junction held 6 bases outside the gene matches.

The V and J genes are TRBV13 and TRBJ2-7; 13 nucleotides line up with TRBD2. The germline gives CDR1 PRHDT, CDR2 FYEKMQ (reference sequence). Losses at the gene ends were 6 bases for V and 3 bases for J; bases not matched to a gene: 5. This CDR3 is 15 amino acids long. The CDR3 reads CASRRGTSGNYEQYF. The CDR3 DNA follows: TGTGCCAGCAGACGCGGGACTAGCGGGAACTACGAGCAGTACTTC.

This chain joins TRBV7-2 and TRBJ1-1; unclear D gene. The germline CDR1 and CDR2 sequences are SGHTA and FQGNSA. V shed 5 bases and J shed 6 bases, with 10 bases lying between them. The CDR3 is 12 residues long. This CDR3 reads CASSPAAAEAFF. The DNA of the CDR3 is TGTGCCAGCAGCCCTGCCGCGGCTGAAGCTTTCTTT.

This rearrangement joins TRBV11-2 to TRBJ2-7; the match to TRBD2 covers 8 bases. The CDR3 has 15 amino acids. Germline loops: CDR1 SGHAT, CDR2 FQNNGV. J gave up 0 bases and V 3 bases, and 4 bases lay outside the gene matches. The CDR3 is CASSFYGGASYEQYF. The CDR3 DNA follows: TGTGCCAGCAGCTTCTACGGGGGGGCCTCCTACGAGCAGTACTTC. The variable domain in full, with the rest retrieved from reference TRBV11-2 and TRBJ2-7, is EAGVAQSPRYKIIEKRQSVAFWCNPISGHATLYWYQQILGQGPKLLIQFQNNGVVDDSQLPKDRFSAERLKGVDSTLKIQPAKLEDSAVYLCASSFYGGASYEQYFGPGTRLTVT.